One and the same sample provided the 18 T cell receptor beta chains below, sequenced in a study of cytomegalovirus exposure and HLA in healthy donors. Measured with immunoSEQ multiplex PCR; TCRdb has only the in-frame clones, and not every one. The data hold hundreds of thousands of clones, with 70% to 90% observed a single time. Sequenced material: PBMCs. The receptors stem from a woman in her late teens or twenties in good health and CMV-seronegative.

This sequence joins TRBV9 and TRBJ2-1; 12 nucleotides match TRBD1. V shed 10 bases, J shed 7 bases, and the junction held 6 bases outside the gene matches. This CDR3 contains 13 residues. Germline-derived CDR1 and CDR2 are SGDLS and YYNGEE. In DNA form, the CDR3 reads TGTGCCGGGGGGACAGGGGGCTGGAATGAGCAGTTCTTC. Residues: CAGGTGGWNEQFF.

Here the CDR3 reads CASSPGLWNTDTQYF. In DNA form, the CDR3 reads TGTGCCAGCAGCCCCGGACTGTGGAACACAGATACGCAGTATTTT. The chain is built from TRBV9 and TRBJ2-3; weak D call: TRBD2 (5 bases). Trimming removed 4 bases at V and 2 bases at J, with 14 bases between. The CDR3 is 15 amino acids. Germline V gene lookup returns CDR1 SGDLS and CDR2 YYNGEE. Full variable domain (remainder filled in from reference TRBV9 and TRBJ2-3): DSGVTQTPKHLITATGQRVTLRCSPRSGDLSVYWYQQSLDQGLQFLIQYYNGEERAKGNILERFSAQQFPDLHSELNLSSLELGDSALYFCASSPGLWNTDTQYFGPGTRLTVL.

The V and J genes are TRBV9 and TRBJ1-2; TRBD1 is a possible D gene (6 bases). This CDR3 is 11 amino acids long. V shed 3 bases and J shed 8 bases, with 8 bases lying between them. The germline gives CDR1 SGDLS, CDR2 YYNGEE. CDR3 amino acids: CASSGQEGYTF. CDR3 sequence (DNA): TGTGCCAGCAGCGGACAGGAGGGCTACACCTTC.

The chain has TRBV20-1 and TRBJ2-1, with 8 bases lining up with TRBD2. With 6 bases clipped from V and 9 bases from J, the junction kept 4 bases outside the gene matches. The CDR3 totals 11 residues. The V gene's germline CDR1 is DFQATT and CDR2 SNEGSKA (reference sequence). DNA of the CDR3: TGCAGTGCGAGACGGGAGGGTGAGCAGTTCTTC. Amino acids: CSARREGEQFF.

The CDR3 protein is CASSPRQGANTEAFF. The CDR3 DNA is TGTGCCAGCAGTCCTCGACAGGGGGCGAACACTGAAGCTTTCTTT. The rearrangement uses TRBV27 and TRBJ1-1, with 10 bases identical to TRBD1. Trimming cost V 5 bases and J 1 base; bases outside gene matches: 4. The CDR3 runs 15 residues. Looked up from germline, CDR1 is MNHEY and CDR2 is SMNVEV (reference sequence).

The CDR3 DNA sequence: TGCGCCAGCAGCCAAGGGGGGCGATTCCAAGAGACCCAGTACTTC. It is translated as CASSQGGRFQETQYF. The V call is TRBV4-1, the J call TRBJ2-5, with a possible D match to TRBD1 (6 bases). Deletions cut 1 base from V and 1 base from J, with 10 bases between. The CDR3 extends over 15 amino acids. The germline V gene encodes CDR1 MGHRA and CDR2 YSYEKL.

The rearrangement joins TRBV6-6 to TRBJ1-3, with TRBD1 matching over 7 bases. Germline V gene sequence: CDR1 MNHNY, CDR2 SVGAGI (reference sequence). CDR3 length: 13 residues. V trimming: 8 bases; J trimming: 4 bases; junction bases outside the gene matches: 5. The CDR3 sequence: CASLDRSGNTIYF. DNA for the CDR3: TGTGCCAGCTTGGACAGGTCCGGAAACACCATATATTTT.

This clone was picked up a small number of times. V is TRBV9 and J is TRBJ2-7; maybe TRBD1 (6 bases). Germline CDR1 SGDLS, CDR2 YYNGEE. The V and J ends lost 5 bases and 2 bases respectively, with 20 bases between them. The CDR3 extends over 16 amino acids. The CDR3 DNA follows: TGTGCCAGCAGTGTAACGCCCGGGACACTCACCTACGAGCAGTACTTC. Residues: CASSVTPGTLTYEQYF.

This rearrangement joins TRBV4-3 to TRBJ1-2, with D possibly TRBD1 on 6 matching bases. The CDR3 sequence is 14 residues long. Trimming stripped 3 bases from V and 1 base from J, with 9 bases between. Germline CDR1 and CDR2: LGHNA and YSLEER. The CDR3 nucleotides are TGCGCCAGCAGCCAGGGGGACATTAACTATGGCTACACCTTC. Translating it yields CASSQGDINYGYTF.

DNA for the CDR3: TGTGCCAGCAATTCGGGAGTAAACACCGGGGAGCTGTTTTTT. Protein: CASNSGVNTGELFF. J is TRBJ2-2 and V is TRBV2; TRBD2 is a possible D gene (6 bases). V was shortened by 7 bases and J by 2 bases, with 11 bases between the two germline ends. Germline CDR1 reads SNHLY; CDR2 reads FYNNEI. The CDR3 covers 14 residues.

V and J are TRBV7-2 and TRBJ2-7; 9 positions match TRBD1. CDR1 is SGHTA and CDR2 is FQGNSA in the germline V gene. J lost 5 bases, V lost 4 bases, and 6 bases had no gene match. This CDR3 contains 14 residues. The CDR3 reads CASSSYGTGNEQYF. CDR3 coding DNA: TGTGCCAGCAGCTCTTATGGGACAGGGAACGAGCAGTACTTC. Filled out from reference TRBV7-2 and TRBJ2-7, the complete variable domain reads GAGVSQSPSNKVTEKGKDVELRCDPISGHTALYWYRQSLGQGLEFLIYFQGNSAPDKSGLPSDRFSAERTGGSVSTLTIQRTQQEDSAVYLCASSSYGTGNEQYFGPGTRLTVT.

The chain combines TRBV28 with TRBJ2-1; 8 bases are shared with TRBD1. Germline loops: CDR1 MDHEN, CDR2 SYDVKM. The length of the CDR3 is 16 residues. V lost 5 bases, J lost 9 bases, and 15 bases stayed unmatched. The CDR3 sequence: CASSLVGTGVEGEQFF. The CDR3 DNA sequence: TGTGCCAGCAGTCTCGTCGGGACAGGAGTCGAGGGTGAGCAGTTCTTC.

The chain employs TRBV6-4 and TRBJ2-7; a weak D match, TRBD1 (6 bases). This CDR3 has 14 amino acids. V shed 6 bases and J shed 3 bases, with 15 bases lying between them. Germline CDR1 is MRHNA and CDR2 is SNTAGT. For the CDR3, the DNA is TGTGCCAGCAGCCCAACAGGGACGGGCTACGAGCAGTACTTC. Translating it yields CASSPTGTGYEQYF.

The chain has TRBV2 and TRBJ1-2, with a weak D call TRBD1 (6 bases). The CDR3 loop spans 14 amino acids. Looked up from germline, CDR1 is SNHLY and CDR2 is FYNNEI. The V end lost 6 bases, the J end lost 3 bases, and 14 bases lay between the germline ends. The CDR3, as DNA: TGTGCCAGCAGCGGACAGCCAATCTACTATGGCTACACCTTC. Translated, it gives CASSGQPIYYGYTF.

This rearrangement joins TRBV29-1 to TRBJ2-1; TRBD1 matches at 9 bases. The V gene end was trimmed by 4 bases and the J gene end by 6 bases; junction bases not matched to a gene: 1. The CDR3 runs 12 residues. Germline V gene lookup returns CDR1 SQVTM and CDR2 ANQGSEA. In DNA, the CDR3 is TGCAGCGTTGGGGACAGGGTCAATGAGCAGTTCTTC. This translates into CSVGDRVNEQFF.

The chain combines TRBV18 with TRBJ2-4; 7 nucleotides match TRBD1. J was trimmed by 8 bases and V by 5 bases; bases with no gene match: 6. The length of the CDR3 is 13 residues. Germline V gene sequence: CDR1 KGHSH, CDR2 LQKENI. This chain's CDR3 is CASSSRQGDIQYF. DNA for the CDR3: TGTGCCAGCTCAAGCCGACAGGGCGACATTCAGTACTTC.

This clone was seen a handful of times. The rearrangement uses TRBV6-1 and TRBJ2-4, with 7 bases lining up with TRBD1. Germline assignment: CDR1 MNHNS and CDR2 SASEGT. V lost 7 bases, J lost 5 bases, and 5 bases stayed unmatched. This CDR3 is 13 amino acids long. The CDR3 loop reads CASIRDRQNIQYF. In DNA, the CDR3 is TGTGCCAGCATCAGGGACAGACAAAACATTCAGTACTTC.

The chain links TRBV2 to TRBJ1-1, with unresolved D. CDR3 length: 13 residues. V lost 6 bases, J lost 4 bases, and 12 bases lay in between. The V gene's germline CDR1 is SNHLY and CDR2 FYNNEI. The CDR3 DNA reads as TGTGCCAGCAGCCGAAAGCCGGGCACTGAAGCTTTCTTT. Protein product: CASSRKPGTEAFF.